The T cell receptor (beta chain) described here comes from a study of blood T cell repertoires in COVID-19. For the study at large: The United States, Italy and Spain supplied acute and convalescent COVID-19 samples.

Repertoires were generated with immunoSEQ multiplex PCR, while TCRdb's copy carries only in-frame clones and drops some. The sample shows about 330,000 clones, over 70% of them seen only once. Participant-reported clinical history was the basis for cohort assignment. Two consecutive negative NP/OP PCR tests, clearance, or resolved symptoms defined Cohort 3 recovery. There are 12 residues in the CDR3. The V end was cut by 7 bases, the J end by 10 bases, with 11 bases between. The germline CDR1 and CDR2 sequences are SNHLY and FYNNEI. The origin of this receptor is a man aged 25-45 years who had recovered from COVID-19. The sequenced material came from PBMCs or T cells enriched from blood (not recorded which). V is TRBV2 and J is TRBJ1-6; D is unclear. The CDR3 protein is CASNDASSPLHF. The CDR3 DNA sequence: TGTGCCAGCAACGATGCTAGCTCACCCCTCCACTTT.